The rows below give T cell receptor beta chains drawn from one sample of a study of blood T cell repertoires in COVID-19. The method was immunoSEQ multiplex PCR; TCRdb's version includes in-frame clones alone and lacks a portion of them. The profile covers about 330,000 clones, with 86% appearing a single time and 1.5% to 2% taken by the ten largest. The sequencing sample was made of peripheral blood. Receptors originate from a woman aged 45-59 years with acute or convalescent COVID-19. Both conserved end residues are part of each CDR3. A D gene is named only where the DNA matches it firmly. The size entry is marked missing in some rows and otherwise reads once, few, many or a size class.

V gene	J gene	D gene	CDR3 length	clone size	CDR3 protein	CDR3 DNA
TRBV5-1	TRBJ2-3	TRBD2	17	.	CASSLPLAGPSTDTQYF	TGCGCCAGCAGCTTGCCTCTAGCGGGGCCTAGCACAGATACGCAGTATTTT
TRBV28	TRBJ1-5	.	21	.	CASSLKWGGIARYRRYQPQHF	TGTGCCAGCAGTTTGAAGTGGGGAGGGATAGCGCGATATAGGCGTTATCAGCCCCAGCATTTT
TRBV27	TRBJ1-4	.	16	.	CASSLFLGSGNEKLFF	TGTGCCAGCAGTTTATTTCTCGGGTCGGGTAATGAAAAACTGTTTTTT
TRBV27	TRBJ2-2	TRBD1	15	.	CASSGTGGRTGELFF	TGTGCCAGCAGTGGGACAGGGGGCAGGACCGGGGAGCTGTTTTTT
TRBV10-3	TRBJ2-3	TRBD2	13	.	CAITAGDSDTQYF	TGTGCCATCACGGCGGGAGATTCAGATACGCAGTATTTT
TRBV4-3	TRBJ1-6	.	15	once	CASSQSQGLNSPLHF	TGCGCCAGCAGCCAAAGCCAGGGGCTGAATTCACCCCTCCACTTT
TRBV3-1/TRBV3-2	TRBJ2-1	.	14	once	CASSQVGGYNEQFF	TGTGCCAGCAGCCAAGTCGGGGGATACAATGAGCAGTTCTTC
TRBV7-9	TRBJ2-1	.	14	.	CASSPGTSSNEQFF	TGTGCCAGCAGCCCTGGGACTTCGAGCAATGAGCAGTTCTTC
TRBV9	TRBJ2-7	TRBD2	15	.	CASSVGPSGSYEQYF	TGTGCCAGCAGCGTAGGCCCTAGCGGCAGCTACGAGCAGTACTTC
TRBV28	TRBJ2-2	TRBD2	16	.	CASSRPSGRVTGELFF	TGTGCCAGCAGCCGACCTAGCGGGAGGGTCACCGGGGAGCTGTTTTTT
TRBV28	TRBJ1-2	.	13	.	CASSRGMGYGYTF	TGTGCCAGCAGTAGGGGCATGGGCTATGGCTACACCTTC
TRBV13	TRBJ2-7	TRBD1	15	.	CASSLGTGRAYEQYF	TGTGCCAGCAGCCTCGGGACAGGGAGGGCCTACGAGCAGTACTTC
TRBV27	TRBJ2-3	TRBD2	16	.	CASSFWTSGSTDTQYF	TGTGCCAGCAGTTTCTGGACTAGCGGGAGCACAGATACGCAGTATTTT
TRBV28	TRBJ2-1	.	14	.	CASSLPTVSNEQFF	TGTGCCAGCAGTTTACCGACAGTTTCGAATGAGCAGTTCTTC
TRBV28	TRBJ2-6	.	17	once	CASSLLAASSGANVLTF	TGTGCCAGCAGTTTATTAGCCGCGAGCTCTGGGGCCAACGTCCTGACTTTC
TRBV18	TRBJ1-3	TRBD1	15	.	CASSLHRDRGNTIYF	TGTGCCAGCTCACTACACCGGGACAGGGGAAACACCATATATTTT
TRBV27	TRBJ2-7	TRBD1	13	.	CASGTGEFDEQYF	TGTGCCAGCGGCACAGGGGAATTCGACGAGCAGTACTTC
TRBV19	TRBJ2-5	TRBD2	14	.	CASSISIAGETQYF	TGTGCCAGTAGTATATCGATAGCGGGAGAGACCCAGTACTTC
TRBV7-9	TRBJ2-3	.	14	.	CASSFSAGGDTQYF	TGTGCCAGCAGCTTTAGTGCAGGGGGGGATACGCAGTATTTT
TRBV6-5	TRBJ2-2	TRBD1	14	.	CASRGTGNTGELFF	TGTGCCAGCAGGGGGACAGGGAACACCGGGGAGCTGTTTTTT
TRBV27	TRBJ1-1	TRBD1	15	once	CASSPTGGWGTEAFF	TGTGCCAGCAGTCCTACAGGGGGCTGGGGCACTGAAGCTTTCTTT
TRBV29-1	TRBJ2-5	.	14	few	CSVEDREGSETQYF	TGCAGCGTTGAAGACAGGGAAGGCTCGGAGACCCAGTACTTC
TRBV19	TRBJ2-1	TRBD2	14	.	CASRSGSGHNEQFF	TGTGCCAGTAGGAGCGGGAGTGGGCACAATGAGCAGTTCTTC
TRBV18	TRBJ2-1	TRBD2	20	.	CASSPESGLAGLFSYNEQFF	TGTGCCAGCTCACCAGAATCGGGACTAGCGGGGCTTTTCTCCTACAATGAGCAGTTCTTC
TRBV6-5	TRBJ2-3	.	15	.	CASSLRGKGTDTQYF	TGTGCCAGCAGCCTCCGGGGGAAGGGCACAGATACGCAGTATTTT
TRBV6-2/TRBV6-3	TRBJ2-3	TRBD2	17	once	CASSDRTSGRKTDTQYF	TGTGCCAGCAGTGACAGGACTAGCGGGAGAAAAACAGATACGCAGTATTTT
TRBV14	TRBJ1-6	.	15	once	CASSQNLGAQSPLHF	TGTGCCAGCAGTCAAAACCTGGGGGCCCAATCACCCCTCCACTTT
TRBV27	TRBJ1-6	TRBD1	17	.	CASSSRPRQGYNSPLHF	TGTGCCAGCAGTTCCCGCCCCCGACAGGGTTATAATTCACCCCTCCACTTT
TRBV28	TRBJ2-7	TRBD1	14	.	CASSERDRGYEQYF	TGTGCCAGCAGTGAACGGGACAGGGGTTACGAGCAGTACTTC
TRBV27	TRBJ1-4	TRBD1	15	.	CASSPNRGRFEKLFF	TGTGCCAGCAGTCCGAACAGGGGGCGCTTCGAAAAACTGTTTTTT
TRBV4-1	TRBJ1-1	TRBD1	16	.	CASSRGAGGLNTEAFF	TGCGCCAGCAGCCGCGGGGCAGGGGGATTGAACACTGAAGCTTTCTTT
TRBV2	TRBJ1-4	TRBD1	14	.	CASSPDRANEKLFF	TGTGCCAGCAGTCCGGACAGGGCTAATGAAAAACTGTTTTTT
TRBV7-3	TRBJ1-1	.	13	few	CASSYTVNTEAFF	TGTGCCAGCAGTTACACAGTGAACACTGAAGCTTTCTTT
TRBV9	TRBJ2-1	TRBD2	19	.	CASSVVGLAGPSSYNEQFF	TGTGCCAGCAGCGTAGTGGGACTAGCGGGACCGAGCTCCTACAATGAGCAGTTCTTC
TRBV5-1	TRBJ2-5	TRBD2	15	.	CASSHGTSVEETQYF	TGCGCCAGCAGCCACGGGACTAGCGTAGAAGAGACCCAGTACTTC
TRBV27	TRBJ2-7	TRBD1	15	once	CASSLRRRQGYEQYF	TGTGCCAGCAGTTTACGACGGCGACAGGGTTACGAGCAGTACTTC
TRBV29-1	TRBJ2-7	.	11	.	CSVDEAYEQYF	TGCAGCGTTGACGAGGCCTACGAGCAGTACTTC
TRBV5-1	TRBJ2-3	TRBD2	15	.	CASSLGAFGGDTQYF	TGCGCCAGCAGCTTAGGCGCGTTCGGGGGGGATACGCAGTATTTT
TRBV27	TRBJ2-7	TRBD1	11	.	CASRTGVEQYF	TGTGCCAGCAGAACAGGGGTTGAGCAGTACTTC
TRBV5-1	TRBJ1-6	TRBD1	17	.	CASSITTGPDYNSPLHF	TGCGCCAGCAGCATAACGACAGGGCCGGACTATAATTCACCCCTCCACTTT
TRBV19	TRBJ2-7	.	13	.	CASQRGGTYEQYF	TGTGCCAGCCAAAGGGGGGGGACCTACGAGCAGTACTTC
TRBV7-2	TRBJ2-1	.	15	.	CASSLGRPPYNEQFF	TGTGCCAGCAGCTTGGGGCGCCCCCCCTACAATGAGCAGTTCTTC
TRBV24-1	TRBJ1-6	TRBD1	15	.	CATLPDRGNNSPLHF	TGTGCCACCTTACCCGACAGGGGAAATAATTCACCCCTCCACTTT
TRBV27	TRBJ1-1	TRBD1	13	.	CASNQGAGTEAFF	TGTGCCAGCAATCAGGGGGCAGGTACTGAAGCTTTCTTT
TRBV5-1	TRBJ2-1	TRBD2	15	.	CASSMGLASYNEQFF	TGCGCCAGCAGCATGGGACTAGCGTCCTACAATGAGCAGTTCTTC
TRBV7-9	TRBJ1-5	TRBD1	15	.	CASSRGQGSNQPQHF	TGTGCCAGCAGCCGGGGACAGGGCAGCAATCAGCCCCAGCATTTT
TRBV6-5	TRBJ2-7	TRBD2	13	.	CASRTSGAYEQYF	TGTGCCAGCAGGACTAGCGGGGCCTACGAGCAGTACTTC
TRBV19	TRBJ1-5	.	13	.	CASSSRQNQPQHF	TGTGCCAGTAGTAGCCGACAAAATCAGCCCCAGCATTTT
TRBV15	TRBJ2-4	TRBD1	15	once	CATSRAGTEKNIQYF	TGTGCCACCAGCAGGGCCGGGACAGAGAAAAACATTCAGTACTTC
TRBV3-1/TRBV3-2	TRBJ1-2	.	14	.	CASSQGGGGYGYTF	TGTGCCAGCAGCCAAGGGGGGGGCGGATATGGCTACACCTTC
TRBV9	TRBJ2-1	.	14	.	CASSPRDFPNEQFF	TGTGCCAGCAGCCCACGGGACTTTCCCAATGAGCAGTTCTTC
TRBV5-1	TRBJ2-7	TRBD1	16	few	CASSWGRQGGSYEQYF	TGCGCCAGCAGCTGGGGAAGACAGGGTGGGTCCTACGAGCAGTACTTC
TRBV10-3	TRBJ1-4	TRBD1	16	.	CATTSRPGQGTEKLFF	TGTGCCACCACCTCCAGACCCGGACAGGGTACTGAAAAACTGTTTTTT
TRBV18	TRBJ1-1	.	11	.	CASPPDTEAFF	TGTGCCAGCCCCCCGGACACTGAAGCTTTCTTT
TRBV19	TRBJ2-1	.	13	.	CASSIVPSNEQFF	TGTGCCAGTAGTATTGTCCCTAGCAATGAGCAGTTCTTC